A single sample gave rise to the 4 T cell receptor beta chains below, sequenced in a study of PD-1 blockade in classical Hodgkin lymphoma. Libraries were prepared by immunoSEQ multiplex PCR; TCRdb keeps only in-frame clonotypes and omits some of them. Of 90,000 to 110,000 clones listed, approximately 90% are singletons. The sample's time point: cycle 4 day 1 (C4D1), after 6 weeks of nivolumab. In every patient, relapse followed autologous stem cell transplantation, while exposure to brentuximab vedotin differed. This material consisted of peripheral blood mononuclear cells (PBMCs), taken before the fourth cycle of nivolumab. These receptor sequences come from a human donor with classical Hodgkin lymphoma.

The rearrangement uses TRBV19 and TRBJ1-5; 7 bases fit TRBD1. J lost 7 bases, V lost 2 bases, and 5 bases had no gene match. The CDR3 has 14 amino acids. Germline V gene lookup returns CDR1 LNHDA and CDR2 SQIVND (reference sequence). The CDR3 is CASSIRTGGQPQHF. CDR3 coding DNA: TGTGCCAGTAGTATAAGGACAGGCGGACAGCCCCAGCATTTT.

V usage is TRBV7-9 and J usage is TRBJ2-1, with TRBD1 as a possible D gene (5 bases). This CDR3 is built from 15 residues. V was trimmed by 1 base and J by 9 bases, leaving 16 bases between them. Germline assignment: CDR1 SEHNR and CDR2 FQNEAQ (reference sequence). For the CDR3, the DNA is TGTGCCAGCAGCTTAGATTTTGCAGGGATACGTGAGCAGTTCTTC. This encodes CASSLDFAGIREQFF.

V and J are TRBV29-1 and TRBJ2-3; 12 bases map to TRBD2. Germline CDR1 SQVTM, CDR2 ANQGSEA. CDR3 length: 15 amino acids. The trim removed 5 bases at V and 3 bases at J, leaving 6 bases unmatched. The CDR3 DNA is TGCAGCGTTTTGACTAGCGGGAGTTTGACAGATACGCAGTATTTT. The encoded protein is CSVLTSGSLTDTQYF.

This sequence joins TRBV2 and TRBJ2-7, with 8 bases identical to TRBD2. Germline assignment: CDR1 SNHLY and CDR2 FYNNEI. J lost 1 base, V lost 7 bases, and 6 bases had no gene match. This CDR3 comprises 14 residues. The CDR3 DNA follows: TGTGCCAGCACTCCGGGACTAGGGTCCTACGAGCAGTACTTC. Translation gives CASTPGLGSYEQYF.